These 16 T cell receptor beta chains originate from one sample sequenced in a study of cytomegalovirus exposure and HLA in healthy donors (dated by TCRdb to about 2017). The method behind the library was the immunoSEQ multiplex PCR assay. TCRdb took over this immuneACCESS table, retaining in-frame rearrangements with V and J assigned. Such tables are incomplete; in checked studies, under half of the missing clones stem from an unresolved V gene, and the remainder is unexplained. The sample includes approximately 88,000 clones, with around 82% observed a single time. The top ten clonotypes cover 12% of the sample. Sequencing used PBMCs. The source of these receptors is a woman aged 18-29 years in good health and CMV-seropositive.

The count of this clone is one. The V and J genes are TRBV27 and TRBJ2-5, with TRBD1 matching over 7 bases. The germline gives CDR1 MNHEY, CDR2 SMNVEV (reference sequence). The junction had 4 bases not matched to a gene; V was cut back by 2 bases and J by 4 bases. This CDR3 is built from 14 residues. This chain's CDR3 is CASSLARGRETQYF. For the CDR3, the DNA is TGTGCCAGCAGTTTAGCGAGGGGGCGAGAGACCCAGTACTTC.

The chain employs TRBV27 and TRBJ2-1, with TRBD2 matching over 10 bases. Per the germline V gene, CDR1 is MNHEY and CDR2 is SMNVEV (reference sequence). The CDR3 extends over 16 amino acids. The V and J ends lost 1 base and 6 bases, in that order; junction bases with no gene match: 6. CDR3 nucleotides: TGTGCCAGCAGTTTATTCCCAGCGGGGGGGCCCAATGAGCAGTTCTTC. Translated: CASSLFPAGGPNEQFF.

V gene TRBV5-6 combines with J gene TRBJ2-3; TRBD2 matches 8 bases. This CDR3 region has 15 residues. Germline CDR1 is SGHDT and CDR2 is YYEEEE. J was trimmed by 6 bases and V by 1 base; bases with no gene match: 7. The CDR3, as DNA: TGTGCCAGCAGCTTGATTCCAGCGGGGGACGATACGCAGTATTTT. This sequence encodes CASSLIPAGDDTQYF. Together with reference TRBV5-6 and TRBJ2-3, the CDR3 gives the full variable domain: DAGVTQSPTHLIKTRGQQVTLRCSPKSGHDTVSWYQQALGQGPQFIFQYYEEEERQRGNFPDRFSGHQFPNYSSELNVNALLLGDSALYLCASSLIPAGDDTQYFGPGTRLTVL.

The gene calls are TRBV10-3 and TRBJ1-4; D may be TRBD1 (5 bases). The length of the CDR3 is 14 residues. Trimming pared 6 bases from V and 5 bases from J, leaving 13 bases between. CDR1 is ENHRY, CDR2 SYGVKD, per germline. The CDR3 DNA is TGTGCCATCAGGGGGGGTGGTGTAAATGAAAAACTGTTTTTT. It yields the protein CAIRGGGVNEKLFF.

DNA of the CDR3: TGTGCCAGCAGTTTAGGGTGGCGGGGGGCCTACGAGCAGTACTTC. Protein product: CASSLGWRGAYEQYF. The chain employs TRBV28 and TRBJ2-7, with 8 bases matching TRBD2. Trimming removed 2 bases from V and 2 bases from J; junction bases left unmatched: 5. Germline CDR1 MDHEN, CDR2 SYDVKM. This CDR3 is built from 15 residues.

The chain carries TRBV4-1 and TRBJ2-5; 10 bases align to TRBD2. Germline V gene data show CDR1 as MGHRA and CDR2 as YSYEKL. The CDR3 runs 16 residues. V trimming: 4 bases; J trimming: 2 bases; junction bases outside the gene matches: 7. CDR3 nucleotides: TGCGCCAGCAGCCTAAGTAGGACTAGCGGTCAAGAGACCCAGTACTTC. Its protein is CASSLSRTSGQETQYF.

The J gene is TRBJ2-4, the V gene TRBV10-1, with D possibly TRBD2 on 7 matching bases. The CDR3 loop spans 15 amino acids. Germline V lookup: CDR1 WNHNN, CDR2 SYGVQD (reference sequence). Trimming took 9 bases from V and 0 from J, leaving 15 bases between them. The CDR3 DNA sequence: TGCGCCAGGACGGGGGGCCGTCTAGCCAAAAACATTCAGTACTTC. Translation: CARTGGRLAKNIQYF.

In its sample, this clone was seen once. Other DNA sequences within the sample encode an identical CDR3. The V call is TRBV6-5, the J call TRBJ2-7; D may be TRBD2 (6 bases). Germline assignment: CDR1 MNHEY and CDR2 SVGAGI. The CDR3 runs 12 residues. V was pared by 4 bases and J by 3 bases, with 7 bases between. Written as DNA, the CDR3 is TGTGCCAGCAGTTTGACTAGCTACGAGCAGTACTTC. It is translated as CASSLTSYEQYF.

The gene calls are TRBV9 and TRBJ2-1; perhaps TRBD2 as D (5 bases). The germline V gene has CDR1 SGDLS and CDR2 YYNGEE. V was clipped by 0 bases and J by 0 bases, with 10 bases between them. This CDR3 has 16 amino acids. In DNA, the CDR3 is TGTGCCAGCAGCGTAGTGGGCAGCGGCTCCTACAATGAGCAGTTCTTC. This sequence encodes CASSVVGSGSYNEQFF.

The V call is TRBV6-1, the J call TRBJ1-5; D remains unclear. This CDR3 spans 14 amino acids. From germline, CDR1 is MNHNS and CDR2 SASEGT. Between the trimmed V and J ends, which lost 6 bases and 0 bases, there was a span of 9 bases. The CDR3 DNA sequence: TGTGCCAGCAGGCCCCACAGTAGCAATCAGCCCCAGCATTTT. This encodes CASRPHSSNQPQHF.

This chain uses TRBV2 with TRBJ1-6; TRBD1 might be the D (5 bases). CDR1 is SNHLY, CDR2 FYNNEI, per germline. The ends were cut back, 3 bases at V and 7 bases at J, with 10 bases in the middle. The CDR3 spans 14 residues. The DNA of the CDR3 is TGTGCCAGCAGTGAGGGGGGTGACAATTCACCCCTCCACTTT. Residues: CASSEGGDNSPLHF.

V gene TRBV28 combines with J gene TRBJ2-3; 11 nucleotides agree with TRBD2. The CDR3 runs 18 residues. In germline, CDR1 is MDHEN, CDR2 SYDVKM. V was pared by 5 bases and J by 2 bases, with 12 bases of the junction left unmatched. The CDR3 nucleotides read TGTGCCAGCAGTCCCCCGGGGCTAGCGGGGGGAAACACAGATACGCAGTATTTT. The encoded protein is CASSPPGLAGGNTDTQYF.

The gene calls are TRBV6-6 and TRBJ1-3, with unresolved D. The V end lost 0 bases, the J end lost 0 bases, and 6 bases lay between the germline ends. This CDR3 is 15 amino acids long. CDR1 and CDR2 from the germline V gene are MNHNY and SVGAGI (reference sequence). The CDR3 DNA follows: TGTGCCAGCAGTTACTCGAGTAGCTCTGGAAACACCATATATTTT. This gives the protein CASSYSSSSGNTIYF.

The chain joins TRBV4-3 to TRBJ2-5, with D perhaps matching TRBD1 (6 bases). Trimming removed 0 bases at V and 7 bases at J, with 12 bases between. CDR3 length: 14 residues. Germline V gene lookup returns CDR1 LGHNA and CDR2 YSLEER. Written as DNA, the CDR3 is TGCGCCAGCAGCCAAGATACAGGGAGCGGGACCCAGTACTTC. It translates to CASSQDTGSGTQYF.

The chain joins TRBV28 to TRBJ1-2; 9 bases fit TRBD1. CDR1 is MDHEN and CDR2 is SYDVKM in the germline V gene. This CDR3 has 16 amino acids. V lost 4 bases, J lost 1 base, and 7 bases stayed unmatched. The CDR3 sequence is CASSWAKTGGNYGYTF. The DNA of the CDR3 is TGTGCCAGCAGTTGGGCCAAGACAGGGGGTAACTATGGCTACACCTTC.

The chain carries TRBV2 and TRBJ1-2; 8 bases align to TRBD1. The CDR3 sequence is 13 residues long. The V gene end was trimmed by 6 bases and the J gene end by 5 bases; junction bases not matched to a gene: 5. Germline V gene data show CDR1 as SNHLY and CDR2 as FYNNEI. CDR3: CASRPGGNYGYTF. The CDR3 region has the DNA TGTGCCAGCAGACCAGGGGGCAATTATGGCTACACCTTC. Complete variable domain (other parts from reference TRBV2 and TRBJ1-2): EPEVTQTPSHQVTQMGQEVILRCVPISNHLYFYWYRQILGQKVEFLVSFYNNEISEKSEIFDDQFSVERPDGSNFTLKIRSTKLEDSAMYFCASRPGGNYGYTFGSGTRLTVV.